These 14 T cell receptor beta chains were all obtained from the same sample, sequenced in a study of chemoradiotherapy in HPV16-positive cancers. The repertoire was sequenced with immunoSEQ multiplex PCR; TCRdb's copy has only in-frame clones and lacks some. Among about 4,800 clones listed, around 88% were seen once. The starting material was tumor tissue, obtained from a patient who underwent chemoradiotherapy. The receptors were sampled from a human donor with HPV-associated anogenital cancer.

The chain's CDR3 is CAISFRGSGNTIYF. The CDR3 nucleotides read TGTGCCATCAGTTTCAGGGGATCCGGAAACACCATATATTTT. The chain carries TRBV10-3 and TRBJ1-3; TRBD1 might be the D (6 bases). Between the trimmed V and J ends, which lost 5 bases and 4 bases, there was a span of 12 bases. Germline V gene data show CDR1 as ENHRY and CDR2 as SYGVKD. The length of the CDR3 is 14 residues.

The CDR3: CASSRGGLNTEAFF. The CDR3 DNA reads as TGTGCCAGCAGTCGGGGCGGACTGAACACTGAAGCTTTCTTT. This chain links TRBV6-6 with TRBJ1-1; tentatively, D is TRBD1 (5 bases). This CDR3 has 14 residues. Germline CDR1 is MNHNY and CDR2 is SVGAGI (reference sequence). Trimming took off 5 bases at V and 0 bases at J, with 10 bases between the two ends.

A single count supports this clone. This chain uses TRBV7-8 with TRBJ1-6, with TRBD1 identical over 8 bases. The germline V gene has CDR1 SGHVS and CDR2 FQNEAQ. This CDR3 comprises 16 residues. Trimming took 3 bases from V and 2 from J; bases not matched to a gene: 3. The CDR3 spells CASSFTGGTYNSPLHF. The CDR3 DNA reads as TGTGCCAGCAGCTTCACAGGGGGGACCTATAATTCACCCCTCCACTTT.

This chain joins TRBV11-2 and TRBJ2-6, with 12 nucleotides matching TRBD1. The CDR3 totals 17 residues. Germline trimming cut 5 bases from V and 4 bases from J; bases unmatched to any gene: 6. CDR1 SGHAT and CDR2 FQNNGV come from the germline V gene. This CDR3 reads CASSTWDRGLGANVLTF. The CDR3 DNA sequence: TGTGCCAGCAGCACCTGGGACAGGGGGCTAGGGGCCAACGTCCTGACTTTC.

The V and J genes are TRBV11-2 and TRBJ2-7; D not certain. The length of the CDR3 is 12 residues. Trimming cost V 1 base and J 5 bases, with 6 bases left between them. Germline V gene sequence: CDR1 SGHAT, CDR2 FQNNGV. The CDR3 sequence: CASSLGIHEQYF. CDR3 coding DNA: TGTGCCAGCAGCTTAGGCATCCACGAGCAGTACTTC.

This clone came up a few times. The same CDR3 also results from other DNA sequences found in this sample. CDR3 coding DNA: TGCGCCAGCAGTCCCCGAGAAAACTATGGCTACACCTTC. Translating gives CASSPRENYGYTF. The V call is TRBV10-1, the J call TRBJ1-2; D is unclear. Germline CDR1 WNHNN, CDR2 SYGVQD (reference sequence). Trimming took off 5 bases at V and 2 bases at J, with 9 bases between the two ends. This CDR3 is built from 13 residues.

The chain recombines TRBV4-1 with TRBJ2-1; TRBD2 matches at 8 bases. The germline gives CDR1 MGHRA, CDR2 YSYEKL. CDR3 size: 16 residues. The V and J ends lost 6 bases and 4 bases, in that order; junction bases with no gene match: 11. The CDR3 spells CASRPRAGVGYNEQFF. The CDR3 nucleotides read TGCGCCAGCAGACCGAGAGCGGGGGTCGGATACAATGAGCAGTTCTTC.

This clone appeared a single time. This chain uses TRBV5-1 with TRBJ2-3, with D perhaps TRBD2 (5 bases). The CDR3 has 15 residues. V lost 4 bases to trimming and J lost 1 base, with 13 bases between them. Looked up from germline, CDR1 is SGHRS and CDR2 is YFSETQ. The CDR3 loop reads CASSLQAGRTDTQYF. In DNA form, the CDR3 reads TGCGCCAGCAGCCTGCAGGCGGGCCGCACAGATACGCAGTATTTT.

The chain links TRBV11-3 to TRBJ2-7; D may be TRBD1 (5 bases). The CDR3 extends over 15 amino acids. Germline CDR1 SGHNT, CDR2 YENEEA. Trimming removed 3 bases at V and 4 bases at J, with 16 bases between. The CDR3, as DNA: TGTGCCAGCAGCTTGGGGCGAACTACGCAGTACGAGCAGTACTTC. Translated: CASSLGRTTQYEQYF.

This chain joins TRBV2 and TRBJ1-4; D gene uncertain. V was shortened by 7 bases and J by 4 bases, with 10 bases between the two germline ends. The germline V gene encodes CDR1 SNHLY and CDR2 FYNNEI. The length of the CDR3 is 13 residues. This CDR3 is CASKWGLNEKLFF. The CDR3 DNA reads as TGTGCCAGCAAGTGGGGTCTTAATGAAAAACTGTTTTTT. The full variable domain, its missing parts supplied by reference TRBV2 and TRBJ1-4, is EPEVTQTPSHQVTQMGQEVILRCVPISNHLYFYWYRQILGQKVEFLVSFYNNEISEKSEIFDDQFSVERPDGSNFTLKIRSTKLEDSAMYFCASKWGLNEKLFFGSGTQLSVL.

The chain couples TRBV4-2 to TRBJ2-2; a possible D gene is TRBD2 (6 bases). From germline, CDR1 is LGHNA and CDR2 YNFKEQ. CDR3 length: 16 residues. The germline V and J ends were trimmed by 1 base and 5 bases, with 14 bases remaining between them. DNA of the CDR3: TGTGCCAGCAGCCAAGGGAAGGCAGGGAGGACCGGGGAGCTGTTTTTT. This gives the protein CASSQGKAGRTGELFF.

This chain joins TRBV30 and TRBJ2-1; possibly TRBD2 for D (7 bases). The V gene lost 5 bases and the J gene lost 1 base, with 15 bases spanning the gap. There are 15 residues in the CDR3. The germline V gene has CDR1 GTSNPN and CDR2 SVGIG (reference sequence). The CDR3 bases are TGTGCCTGGGAAGGGGGGGGGAGGTCCTACAATGAGCAGTTCTTC. It encodes CAWEGGGRSYNEQFF.

This clone is a singleton in its sample. The CDR3 loop is CASSLGRGQNYGYTF. The DNA of the CDR3 is TGTGCCAGCAGCTTAGGGAGGGGGCAAAACTATGGCTACACCTTC. This chain joins TRBV5-4 and TRBJ1-2; 7 bases fit TRBD1. J was trimmed by 2 bases and V by 2 bases; bases with no gene match: 6. Germline V gene sequence: CDR1 SGHNT, CDR2 YYREEE (reference sequence). This CDR3 has 15 amino acids.

V gene TRBV5-5 combines with J gene TRBJ2-1, with 10 bases matching TRBD1. The CDR3 runs to 14 residues. Germline CDR1 reads SGHKS; CDR2 reads YYEKEE (reference sequence). Losses at the gene ends were 4 bases for V and 7 bases for J; bases not matched to a gene: 5. The CDR3, as DNA: TGTGCCAGCAGCAGGGGACAGGGGTGGAATGAGCAGTTCTTC. Its translation is CASSRGQGWNEQFF.